This TCR beta chain appears in the sequencing data of a study of CD8 T cells in Susac syndrome. Random hexamers served to reverse transcribe roughly 0.45 to 1 ug RNA. Amplification of TCR beta CDR3 was carried out by immunoSEQ multiplex PCR, which covered 54 Vbeta and 13 Jbeta segments. TCRdb called the immunoSEQ multiplex PCR reads again in MiXCR, with one record for every CDR3 protein. The sample has under 200,000 distinct CDR3 sequences, about 95% seen once. V lost 2 bases to trimming and J lost 3 bases, with 10 bases between them. CDR1 is LGHNA, CDR2 YSLEER, per germline. The CDR3 contains 14 residues. Sequencing of TCR beta was undertaken in CD8+ and CD4+ T cells derived from blood. The controls, all healthy donors, were matched for age and sex. Isolation of CD8+ and CD4+ T cells was performed negatively, whereas enrichment of TEMRA cells was done by FACS.

The genes are TRBV4-3 and TRBJ1-2, with D hard to call. Sequencing used CD4+ T cells from PBMCs. The sequence was collected from a human donor in good health. CDR3 amino acids: CASSQQTEYYGYTF. The CDR3 region has the DNA TGCGCCAGCAGCCAACAAACAGAATACTATGGCTACACCTTC.